The 13 T cell receptor beta chains below were found in one sample sequenced in a study of monozygotic twins with inflammatory bowel disease. TCRdb re-called the 5' RACE reads and shows each CDR3 protein once, DNA omitted. The listing records about 170,000 distinct CDR3 sequences. Source material: blood. These TCRs come from a human donor with ulcerative colitis or Crohn's disease, or a healthy co-twin of an affected twin (not recorded which).

This chain links TRBV7-2 with TRBJ1-5; without DNA, the TCRdb call of TRBD1 cannot be checked. In germline, CDR1 is SGHTA, CDR2 FQGNSA. There are 14 residues in the CDR3. The chain's CDR3 is CASSRDVGNQPQHF.

The rearrangement joins TRBV18 to TRBJ1-4. This CDR3 comprises 14 residues. Germline V CDR1 and CDR2: KGHSH, LQKENI. The CDR3 reads CASSPSGTNEKLFF.

This sequence joins TRBV9 and TRBJ2-2; TCRdb reports TRBD1, a call that lacks DNA to check it against. The CDR3 sequence is 16 residues long. Germline V gene sequence: CDR1 SGDLS, CDR2 YYNGEE. CDR3 sequence: CASSPGGGPNTGELFF.

The chain uses TRBV18 and TRBJ1-1. This CDR3 comprises 14 residues. Per germline, CDR1 KGHSH and CDR2 LQKENI. The CDR3 spells CASSPQGFIDEAFF.

The gene calls are TRBV20-1 and TRBJ2-7. Per the germline V gene, CDR1 is DFQATT and CDR2 is SNEGSKA (reference sequence). This CDR3 has 15 residues. The CDR3 reads CSARESLRDLYEQYF.

CDR3 in amino acids: CSARAPTSSPAQHF. The chain recombines TRBV20-1 with TRBJ1-5; the TRBD1 assignment by TCRdb is unverifiable without DNA. Germline CDR1 is DFQATT and CDR2 is SNEGSKA (reference sequence). This CDR3 has 14 residues.

The V and J genes are TRBV10-2 and TRBJ2-7; TCRdb names TRBD1, which stays unverified in the absence of DNA. Germline V gives CDR1 WSHSY, CDR2 SAAADI. The CDR3 consists of 15 residues. The CDR3 loop is CAIKKPGQGAGEQYF.

This chain joins TRBV5-1 and TRBJ2-1; TCRdb's assignment of TRBD2 cannot be checked, as there is no DNA. This CDR3 spans 15 amino acids. Per germline, CDR1 SGHRS and CDR2 YFSETQ. The CDR3: CASRPSDGSYNEQFF.

This chain links TRBV10-3 with TRBJ2-3. Per the germline V gene, CDR1 is ENHRY and CDR2 is SYGVKD. This CDR3 is built from 11 residues. CDR3: CAISGSGTQYF.

V gene TRBV7-9 combines with J gene TRBJ1-1; TCRdb picks TRBD1, but there is no DNA to check that call. Looked up from germline, CDR1 is SEHNR and CDR2 is FQNEAQ (reference sequence). This CDR3 region has 14 residues. The CDR3 loop reads CASSSTGAFTEALF.

This chain uses TRBV14 with TRBJ1-6; without DNA, the TCRdb call of TRBD1 cannot be checked. The germline CDR1 and CDR2 sequences are SGHDN and FVKESK. This CDR3 has 13 amino acids. CDR3 residues: CASRVGVNSPLHF.

The chain is built from TRBV5-1 and TRBJ1-3. CDR3 size: 16 residues. Germline CDR1 is SGHRS and CDR2 is YFSETQ. The chain's CDR3 is CASSLAGSAEANTIYF.

The chain carries TRBV12-3 or TRBV12-4 and TRBJ1-1; TCRdb's D call, TRBD1, is unchecked because there is no DNA. The CDR3 runs 14 residues. The CDR3 here is CASILTGPNAEAFF.